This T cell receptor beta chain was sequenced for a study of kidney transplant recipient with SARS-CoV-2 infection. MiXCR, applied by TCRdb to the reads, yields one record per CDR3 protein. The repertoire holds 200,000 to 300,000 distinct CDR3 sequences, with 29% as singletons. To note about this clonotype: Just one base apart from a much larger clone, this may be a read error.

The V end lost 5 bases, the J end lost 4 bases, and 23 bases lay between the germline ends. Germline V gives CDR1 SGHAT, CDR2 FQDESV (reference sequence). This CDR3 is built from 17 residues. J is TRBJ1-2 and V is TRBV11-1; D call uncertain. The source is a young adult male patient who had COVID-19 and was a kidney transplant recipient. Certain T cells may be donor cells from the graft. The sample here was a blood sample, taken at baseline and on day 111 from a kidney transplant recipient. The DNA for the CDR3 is TGTGCCAGCAGCGTTGGATATAAGGCTGGAAAGACCTATGGCTACACCTTC. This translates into CASSVGYKAGKTYGYTF.